This entry is about one TCR beta chain. Its antigen is undetermined. TCRdb reanalysed the 5' RACE reads using MiXCR and keeps one entry per CDR3 protein. The sample consists of about 180,000 distinct CDR3 sequences, less than 20% of them appearing once. The data are from a study of T-cell memory formation after mild COVID-19. Study-wide findings and caveats: Memory sampled before infection contained some responding clones, suggesting cross-reactive memory joined. Still unconfirmed is whether the second-wave clones peaking on day 37 recognized SARS-CoV-2. The study found balanced CD4/CD8 in clones contracting day 15 to 85 and a CD4+ lean in later expanders.

This CDR3 is built from 14 residues. Germline V gene sequence: CDR1 WNHNN, CDR2 SYGVQD (reference sequence). V was pared by 6 bases and J by 10 bases, with 19 bases between. This TCR was recovered from a man between 18 and 35 years old who had mild COVID-19 (a few samples of this study predate the infection). Cell type and time point are not known. The chain joins TRBV10-1 to TRBJ2-1, with a possible D match to TRBD1 (6 bases). The sample comprised PBMCs or a T cell subset sorted from them (not recorded which). CDR3 DNA sequence: TGCGCCAGCAGCCAGGGGCCGAATGGGTACGAGCAGTTCTTC. Amino acid sequence: CASSQGPNGYEQFF.